Described below is a single T cell receptor (beta chain) sequence and its context. This sample stems from a study of shared clonotypes between healthy human individuals. The data were produced by immunoSEQ multiplex PCR, yet TCRdb's version contains in-frame clones alone and is incomplete. The table shows roughly 2.6 million clones, with approximately 90% occurring only once. The sequenced sample was naive CD4+ T cells sorted from blood. Sample subset: CD45RA+ positively selected. The TCR comes from a man younger than 35 in good health.

The CDR3: CASTTDSTSYEQYF. The CDR3, as DNA: TGTGCCAGCACCACCGACAGTACTTCCTACGAGCAGTACTTC. The J gene is TRBJ2-5, the V gene TRBV6-5; D possibly corresponds to TRBD1 (5 bases). Near its end, the DNA agrees better with TRBJ2-7, so the J call may be wrong. The CDR3 extends over 14 amino acids. Looked up from germline, CDR1 is MNHEY and CDR2 is SVGAGI.